The 7 T cell receptor beta chains below all came from one sample that was sequenced in a study of T cell repertoires in cytomegalovirus infection. TCRdb redid the calling of the reads with MiXCR, one entry per CDR3 protein. This sample carries approximately 73,000 distinct CDR3 sequences, 35% to 45% of them seen once, and the ten largest clones take approximately 93%. The antigens for these receptors are not known. The sequences come from CD8+ T cells from cultured PBMCs, collected from culture after CMV antigen stimulation. These receptors were taken from a human donor in good health (CMV status not recorded). Some clones in this sample may be carry-over from other donors' samples.

The gene calls are TRBV5-1 and TRBJ2-2; a weak D match, TRBD2 (5 bases). The germline V gene encodes CDR1 SGHRS and CDR2 YFSETQ. The CDR3 contains 15 residues. The V gene lost 3 bases and the J gene lost 3 bases, with 12 bases spanning the gap. CDR3 nucleotide sequence: TGCGCCAGCAGCTCCGAGGGAATTGACACCGGGGAGCTGTTTTTT. It encodes CASSSEGIDTGELFF.

This clonotype was counted at least ten times. V usage is TRBV27 and J usage is TRBJ2-7; D may be TRBD1 (5 bases). The V end lost 2 bases, the J end lost 0 bases, and 14 bases lay between the germline ends. The V gene's germline CDR1 is MNHEY and CDR2 SMNVEV (reference sequence). The CDR3 has 16 residues. CDR3 sequence reads: CASSLGVAGFSYEQYF. DNA for the CDR3: TGTGCCAGCAGTTTAGGGGTAGCAGGGTTCTCCTACGAGCAGTACTTC.

In its sample, this clonotype was seen a few times. The genes are TRBV4-1 and TRBJ2-5, with D maybe TRBD1 (6 bases). The CDR3 loop spans 15 amino acids. V lost 0 bases to trimming and J lost 5 bases, with 13 bases between them. Germline CDR1 and CDR2: MGHRA and YSYEKL. CDR3 in amino acids: CASSQDRGDRETQYF. The DNA of the CDR3 is TGCGCCAGCAGCCAAGACCGGGGTGACAGGGAGACCCAGTACTTC.

This clonotype came up a few times. The chain employs TRBV7-9 and TRBJ1-4; D ambiguous. Germline CDR1 and CDR2: SEHNR and FQNEAQ (reference sequence). V was shortened by 2 bases and J by 0 bases, with 10 bases between the two germline ends. The CDR3 spans 16 residues. The DNA of the CDR3 is TGTGCCAGCAGCTTACCCGGAGTTGCAACTAATGAAAAACTGTTTTTT. Its protein is CASSLPGVATNEKLFF.

This chain joins TRBV7-8 and TRBJ2-2; possible D gene TRBD1, 6 bases. From germline, CDR1 is SGHVS and CDR2 FQNEAQ. The CDR3 totals 15 residues. V shed 3 bases and J shed 2 bases, with 10 bases lying between them. Here the CDR3 reads CASSLGAVNTGELFF. DNA for the CDR3: TGTGCCAGCAGCTTGGGGGCAGTAAACACCGGGGAGCTGTTTTTT.

This clonotype was seen more than once but under ten times. V is TRBV7-4 and J is TRBJ2-1; 8 nucleotides line up with TRBD2. Germline values: CDR1 SGHVT, CDR2 SQSDAQ. V lost 4 bases, J lost 6 bases, and 11 bases stayed unmatched. CDR3 length: 16 amino acids. This CDR3 reads CASSSATSERRNEQFF. The DNA for the CDR3 is TGTGCCAGCAGCTCGGCGACTAGCGAGAGGCGCAATGAGCAGTTCTTC.

The chain combines TRBV7-9 with TRBJ1-2; no clear D. The CDR3 spans 14 residues. CDR1 and CDR2 from the germline V gene are SEHNR and FQNEAQ (reference sequence). The ends were cut back, 4 bases at V and 3 bases at J, with 12 bases in the middle. The chain's CDR3 is CASSSRGEHYGYTF. In DNA form, the CDR3 reads TGTGCCAGCAGCTCCCGGGGAGAGCACTATGGCTACACCTTC.